This T cell receptor beta chain emerged from a study of OX40 agonist ivuxolimab in advanced cancers. Regarding the complete study: Ivuxolimab was a fully human IgG2 agonistic monoclonal antibody targeting the costimulatory receptor OX40 (CD134). Prior anti-PD-1, anti-PD-L1 or anti-CTLA-4 therapy was permitted, and checkpoint inhibitors had been received by around 39% of dose-escalation patients. Of the approximately 54 patients in dose escalation, about 20 had hepatocellular carcinoma, some 15 had melanoma, 9 had renal cell carcinoma and 9 had head and neck cancer. In the dose-escalation cohort, 82.7% of patients were male, and the mean age was about 55 years, with a range of roughly 23 to 85. Three dose-escalation patients achieved partial responses, one with hepatocellular carcinoma and two with cutaneous melanoma. Intravenous ivuxolimab was administered to patients every 2 weeks at six dose levels: 0.01, 0.1, 0.3, 1.5, 3 and 10 mg/kg. The point of sequencing TCRbeta in the periphery was to test whether ivuxolimab changed TCR sequence diversity and drove clonal T-cell expansion. The paper describes the monotherapy dose-escalation part (N of about 57 patients) of the phase I trial of ivuxolimab. Study-level results and caveats: After ivuxolimab, expanded clones were on average more numerous among CD8+ T cells than among CD4+ T cells. In partial responders in the 0.1-3.0 mg/kg groups, normalized peripheral clonal expansion was found to be among the lowest, especially among CD8+ T cells. At doses from 0.1 to 3.0 mg/kg, clonal expansion was seen in both CD4+ and CD8+ blood T cells between baseline and week 6. The antigen specificity of the peripheral T cells that underwent clonal expansion was not determined. Low levels of normalized T-cell clonal expansion were also seen in some nonresponding patients.

This clone has at least ten counts. Its antigen is unknown. No much larger clonotype is one base removed from it; base qualities were not supplied. The identical CDR3 is also encoded by other nucleotide sequences in the sample. Patients with autoimmune disease history or receiving systemic immunosuppression were excluded from the trial. Peripheral blood for TCR sequencing was collected from all dose cohorts at baseline, on cycle 4 day 1, and on cycle 7 day 1. The samples were drawn from a first-in-human, open-label, multicenter phase I dose-escalation trial of ivuxolimab. Adults with locally advanced or metastatic melanoma, renal cell carcinoma, hepatocellular carcinoma or head and neck squamous cell carcinoma were enrolled in the trial. Before TCR sequencing, CD4+ and CD8+ T cells were separately sorted from peripheral blood. CDR1 and CDR2, looked up from the germline V gene, are MGHDK and SYGVNS. Taken from cysteine to phenylalanine, the CDR3 has 14 residues. Just CDR3 DNA is preserved here, 42 bases in frame from base 1. The V end loses 0 bases and the J end loses 4 bases, and a stretch of 9 bases separates them.

To sequence the TCRbeta CDR3 region, genomic DNA was isolated from the sorted cells. The immunoSEQ Assay was used to sequence the TCRbeta CDR3 regions. Imported from immuneACCESS, the table was reduced by TCRdb to in-frame sequences with V and J called. These copies leave out some clones; in studies compared against another copy, an unresolved V gene accounts for under half, and the cause of the remainder is not known. Counted in this sample were tens of thousands of clones; roughly 83% of them appeared once. The ten largest account for approximately 0.63% of the sample. The sequence joins TRBV25-1 to TRBJ1-1, with the identity of the D gene unclear. The source was CD4+ or CD8+ T cells sorted from blood, collected in a trial of the OX40 agonist ivuxolimab. This receptor was taken from an adult with an advanced solid tumor such as melanoma, head and neck, liver or kidney cancer. In nucleotides, the sequence is TGTGCCAGCAGTGAATACCAAGAGGGCACTGAAGCTTTCTTT. Its translation is CASSEYQEGTEAFF.